The clone carrying this TCR beta chain is a singleton in its sample. Under the authors' procedure: Researchers report that nucleated cell counts were estimated from reference gene primer amplification. The repertoire was sequenced with immunoSEQ multiplex PCR; TCRdb's copy has only in-frame clones and lacks some. That table furnishes V, J and clone size, whereas the DNA furnished D and trimming. The table has about 27,000 clones, around 90% seen once. The record originates from a study of blood T cell repertoires in COVID-19. In the study overall: There were acute and convalescent COVID-19 samples, and they came from the United States, Italy and Spain. The cDNA or gDNA used as material had been derived from T cells, B-cell-depleted T cells, or PBMCs.

Deletions cut 2 bases from V and 0 bases from J, with 14 bases between. Germline CDR1 MNHEY, CDR2 SMNVEV (reference sequence). The CDR3 consists of 17 residues. The chain combines TRBV27 with TRBJ2-1; D not resolved. The origin of this receptor is a human donor with active COVID-19. The donor label of this sample is uncertain. Material for sequencing was peripheral blood. CDR3 protein: CASSLGPSPSSYNEQFF. DNA for the CDR3: TGTGCCAGCAGTTTAGGGCCCTCGCCAAGCTCCTACAATGAGCAGTTCTTC.